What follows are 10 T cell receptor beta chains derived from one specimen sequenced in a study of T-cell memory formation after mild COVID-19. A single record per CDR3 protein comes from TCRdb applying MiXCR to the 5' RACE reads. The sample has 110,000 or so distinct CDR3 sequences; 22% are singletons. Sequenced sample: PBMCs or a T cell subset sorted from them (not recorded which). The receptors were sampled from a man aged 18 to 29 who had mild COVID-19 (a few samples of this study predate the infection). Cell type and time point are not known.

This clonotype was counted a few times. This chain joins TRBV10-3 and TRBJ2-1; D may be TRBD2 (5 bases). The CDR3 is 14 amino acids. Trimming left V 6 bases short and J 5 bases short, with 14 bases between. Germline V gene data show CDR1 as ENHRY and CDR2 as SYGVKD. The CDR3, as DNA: TGTGCCATCAGGACTCCTTCGGGGAACAATGAGCAGTTCTTC. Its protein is CAIRTPSGNNEQFF.

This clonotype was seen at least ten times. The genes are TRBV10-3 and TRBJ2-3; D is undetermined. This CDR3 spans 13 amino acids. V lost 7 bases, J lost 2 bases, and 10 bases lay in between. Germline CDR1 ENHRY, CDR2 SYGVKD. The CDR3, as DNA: TGTGCCATCACAGGCGACGACACAGATACGCAGTATTTT. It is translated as CAITGDDTDTQYF.

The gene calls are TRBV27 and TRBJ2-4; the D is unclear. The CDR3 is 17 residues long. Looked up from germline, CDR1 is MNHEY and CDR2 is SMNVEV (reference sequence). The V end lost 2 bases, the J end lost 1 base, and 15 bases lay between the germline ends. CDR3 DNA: TGTGCCAGCAGTTTACTGGCGAGAGAAGGGGCCAAAAACATTCAGTACTTC. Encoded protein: CASSLLAREGAKNIQYF.

For the CDR3, the DNA is TGTGCCAGCAGCCAAGGAGTTGCAACTAATGAAAAACTGTTTTTT. It yields the protein CASSQGVATNEKLFF. V is TRBV14 and J is TRBJ1-4, with D unresolved. Between the trimmed V and J ends, which lost 1 base and 0 bases, there was a span of 6 bases. The germline V gene encodes CDR1 SGHDN and CDR2 FVKESK. This CDR3 is 15 amino acids long.

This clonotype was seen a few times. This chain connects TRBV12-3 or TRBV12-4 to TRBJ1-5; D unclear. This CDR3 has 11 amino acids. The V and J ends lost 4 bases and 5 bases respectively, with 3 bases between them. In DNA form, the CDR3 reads TGTGCCAGCAGTTCCCATCAGCCCCAGCATTTT. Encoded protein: CASSSHQPQHF.

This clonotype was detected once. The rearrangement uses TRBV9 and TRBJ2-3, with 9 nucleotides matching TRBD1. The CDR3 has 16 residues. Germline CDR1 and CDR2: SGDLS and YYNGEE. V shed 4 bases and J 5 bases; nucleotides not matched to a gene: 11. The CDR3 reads CASSPLTGGEKDTQYF. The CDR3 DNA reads TGTGCCAGCAGCCCGTTAACAGGGGGCGAAAAAGATACGCAGTATTTT.

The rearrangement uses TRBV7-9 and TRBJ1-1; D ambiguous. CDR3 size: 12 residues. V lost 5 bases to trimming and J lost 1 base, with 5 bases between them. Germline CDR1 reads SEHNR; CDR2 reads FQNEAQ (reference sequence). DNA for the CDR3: TGTGCCAGCAGCCGGAAGAACACTGAAGCTTTCTTT. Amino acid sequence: CASSRKNTEAFF.

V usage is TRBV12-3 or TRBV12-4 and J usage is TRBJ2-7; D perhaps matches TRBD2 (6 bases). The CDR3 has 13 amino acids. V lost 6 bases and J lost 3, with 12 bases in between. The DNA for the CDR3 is TGTGCCAGCAGGCCGGGGGAGGACTACGAGCAGTACTTC. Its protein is CASRPGEDYEQYF.

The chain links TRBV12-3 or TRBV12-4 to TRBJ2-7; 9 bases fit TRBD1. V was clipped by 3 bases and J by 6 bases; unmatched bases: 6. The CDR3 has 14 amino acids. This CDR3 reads CASSLGTGSPEQYF. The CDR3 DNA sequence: TGTGCCAGCAGTTTGGGGACAGGGTCCCCCGAGCAGTACTTC.

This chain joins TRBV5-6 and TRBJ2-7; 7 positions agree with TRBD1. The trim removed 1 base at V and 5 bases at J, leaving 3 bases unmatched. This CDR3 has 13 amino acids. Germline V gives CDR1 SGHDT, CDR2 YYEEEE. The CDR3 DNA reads TGTGCCAGCAGCTTGAGGGGGCCTAACGAGCAGTACGTC. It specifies CASSLRGPNEQYV.